This TCR beta chain stems from a study of blood T cell repertoires in COVID-19. Study at large: PBMCs, B-cell-depleted T cells, or T cells provided the cDNA or gDNA that made up the material.

The V gene's germline CDR1 is KGHSH and CDR2 LQKENI. V was shortened by 2 bases and J by 8 bases, with 15 bases between the two germline ends. This CDR3 comprises 15 residues. Original analysis: The authors estimated nucleated cell counts from reference gene primer amplification. Profiling relied on immunoSEQ multiplex PCR, and the TCRdb table lists in-frame clones only, not all of them. That table is the source of V, J and clone size, and D and trimming were worked out from the DNA. The sample records over 350,000 clones, around 88% being singletons. Sequencing was performed on peripheral blood. The rearrangement joins TRBV18 to TRBJ1-4; D might be TRBD1 (5 bases). This sequence was found in a woman aged 25 to 39 with acute or convalescent COVID-19. The CDR3 spells CASSPSRDREEKLFF. The CDR3 DNA follows: TGTGCCAGCTCACCATCCCGGGACCGGGAGGAAAAACTGTTTTTT.